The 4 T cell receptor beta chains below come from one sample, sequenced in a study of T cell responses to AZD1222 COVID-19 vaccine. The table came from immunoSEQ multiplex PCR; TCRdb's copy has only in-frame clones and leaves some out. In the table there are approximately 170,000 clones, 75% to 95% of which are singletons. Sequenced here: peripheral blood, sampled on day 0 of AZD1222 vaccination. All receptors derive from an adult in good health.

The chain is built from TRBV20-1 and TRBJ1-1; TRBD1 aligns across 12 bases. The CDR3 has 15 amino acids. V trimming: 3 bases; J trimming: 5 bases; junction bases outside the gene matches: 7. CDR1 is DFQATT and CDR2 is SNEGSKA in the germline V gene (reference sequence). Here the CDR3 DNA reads TGCAGTGCTAGTGTAGGGGACAGGGGGCAGACTGAAGCTTTCTTT. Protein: CSASVGDRGQTEAFF.

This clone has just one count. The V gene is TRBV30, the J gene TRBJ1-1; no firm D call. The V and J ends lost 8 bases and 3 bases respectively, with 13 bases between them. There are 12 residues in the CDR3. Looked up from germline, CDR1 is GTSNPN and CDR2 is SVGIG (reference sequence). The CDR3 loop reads CAAVVGDTEAFF. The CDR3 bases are TGTGCCGCGGTGGTCGGCGACACTGAAGCTTTCTTT.

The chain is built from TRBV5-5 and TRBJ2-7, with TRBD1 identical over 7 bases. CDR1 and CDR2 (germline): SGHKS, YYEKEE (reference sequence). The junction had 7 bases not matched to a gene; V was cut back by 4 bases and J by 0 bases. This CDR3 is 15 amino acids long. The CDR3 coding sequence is TGTGCCAGCAGCCCCCAGGGGGAGAGCTCCTACGAGCAGTACTTC. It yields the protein CASSPQGESSYEQYF.

The CDR3 sequence is CASSPGTSGRNGELFF. The CDR3 bases are TGCGCCAGCAGCCCGGGGACTAGCGGGAGAAACGGGGAGCTGTTTTTT. The V gene is TRBV5-1, the J gene TRBJ2-2, with 14 bases aligning to TRBD2. Germline trimming cut 4 bases from V and 7 bases from J; bases unmatched to any gene: 6. The CDR3 has 16 residues. Germline assignment: CDR1 SGHRS and CDR2 YFSETQ.